The rows below give T cell receptor beta chains drawn from one sample of a study of blood T cell repertoires in COVID-19. Using immunoSEQ multiplex PCR, the repertoire was profiled, and TCRdb retains in-frame clones only, with some absent. This sample has approximately 220,000 clones, with nearly 90% found just once. Sequenced material: PBMCs or T cells enriched from blood (not recorded which). The receptors were gathered from a man aged 25-45 years who had been exposed to COVID-19. Both conserved end residues are part of each CDR3. Each record gives: J gene, V gene, clone size, D gene, CDR3 DNA, CDR3 protein. A D gene is named only where the DNA matches it firmly. Only some rows state a clone size, as once, few, many or a class for expanded clones.

TRBJ2-3 | TRBV5-1 | NA | TRBD2 | TGCGCCAGCAGCTTATTAGCGGGGGTAAGCACAGATACGCAGTATTTT | CASSLLAGVSTDTQYF
TRBJ1-5 | TRBV25-1 | NA | NA | TGTGCCAGCAGTGACCCCGGCCGAGGCCAGCCCCAGCATTTT | CASSDPGRGQPQHF
TRBJ2-1 | TRBV5-1 | NA | TRBD2 | TGCGCCAGCAGCCTCAGAGCGGGGGGAAACTACAATGAGCAGTTCTTC | CASSLRAGGNYNEQFF
TRBJ1-5 | TRBV27 | once | TRBD1 | TGTGCCAGCAGTTCAGCCGGGACAGGGGCCCATCAGCCCCAGCATTTT | CASSSAGTGAHQPQHF
TRBJ1-5 | TRBV19 | NA | TRBD1 | TGTGCCAGTACAGTAGACAGGGAACAGCCCCAGCATTTT | CASTVDREQPQHF
TRBJ1-4 | TRBV3-1/TRBV3-2 | NA | TRBD1 | TGTGCCAGCAGCCAGGGACAGGGGGCGCGTGGTCGCGAAAAACTGTTTTTT | CASSQGQGARGREKLFF
TRBJ2-7 | TRBV5-4 | NA | NA | TGTGCCAGCAGCATAACTGCCCGGGGGGCGTCCTACGAGCAGTACTTC | CASSITARGASYEQYF
TRBJ2-2 | TRBV10-3 | NA | NA | TGTGCCATCAGTGAATTAAAACAACCCGGGGAGCTGTTTTTT | CAISELKQPGELFF
TRBJ2-6 | TRBV5-5 | NA | NA | TGTGCCAGCAGCTTGGACGGGTCTGGGGCCAACGTCCTGACTTTC | CASSLDGSGANVLTF
TRBJ1-6 | TRBV5-5 | NA | NA | TGTGCCAGCAGCTTGATGACCCAGGGCGATTCACCCCTCCACTTT | CASSLMTQGDSPLHF
TRBJ2-1 | TRBV5-1 | NA | TRBD1 | TGCGCCAGCACCCAGGGGGCAGGGTACAATGAGCAGTTCTTC | CASTQGAGYNEQFF
TRBJ2-1 | TRBV19 | NA | NA | TGTGCCAGTAGTATAGGGAGAGGGGGCAATGAGCAGTTCTTC | CASSIGRGGNEQFF
TRBJ2-3 | TRBV5-1 | NA | TRBD1 | TGCGCCAGCAGCCTAGGGACAGGGGCAGATACGCAGTATTTT | CASSLGTGADTQYF
TRBJ1-4 | TRBV15 | NA | NA | TGTGCCACCAGCAGAGTGAGTGGGGAGGGAGAAAAACTGTTTTTT | CATSRVSGEGEKLFF
TRBJ2-3 | TRBV5-4 | NA | TRBD2 | TGTGCCAGCAGCTTGGTCGCTACTAGCGGGGGGGATACGCAGTATTTT | CASSLVATSGGDTQYF
TRBJ1-5 | TRBV7-2 | NA | TRBD1 | TGTGCCAGCAGCTTAAGATCCGGGACAGGAGCACTCAATCAGCCCCAGCATTTT | CASSLRSGTGALNQPQHF
TRBJ1-1 | TRBV5-1 | NA | NA | TGCGCCAGCAGCTTGGATGCGGGGGGATTGACTGAAGCTTTCTTT | CASSLDAGGLTEAFF
TRBJ1-1 | TRBV11-1 | NA | NA | TGTGCCAGCAGCCTACCCGGCGGCAGGGGGAACACTGAAGCTTTCTTT | CASSLPGGRGNTEAFF
TRBJ2-3 | TRBV7-3 | NA | NA | TGTGCCAGCAGCCCGACTCTGAGGGATACGCAGTATTTT | CASSPTLRDTQYF